Shown below are 30 T cell receptor beta chains from a single sample sequenced in a study of shared clonotypes between healthy human individuals. Only CD45RO-negative cells positively selected for CCR7 counted as naive CD8 cells, so terminally differentiated effector memory CD45RA+ cells were excluded. TCRdb's table, derived via immunoSEQ multiplex PCR, lists solely in-frame clones and lacks some. The sample lists around 640,000 clones; 90% to 97% were seen once. Source material: naive CD8+ T cells sorted from blood. The receptors stem from a woman aged 25 to 39 in good health.

The chain has TRBV4-1 and TRBJ1-3; 7 bases align to TRBD1. There are 13 residues in the CDR3. J was trimmed by 8 bases and V by 6 bases; bases with no gene match: 7. CDR1 is MGHRA and CDR2 is YSYEKL in the germline V gene. CDR3 sequence (DNA): TGCGCCAGCAGAAGAATCCAGGGGGACACCATATATTTT. Its translation is CASRRIQGDTIYF.

With respect to this clone: The junction and the germline gene differ at one end; a read error may be behind it. V is TRBV2 and J is TRBJ2-7, with D possibly TRBD1 on 5 matching bases. CDR3 length: 12 amino acids. Germline CDR1 SNHLY, CDR2 FYNNEI. In DNA, the CDR3 is TGTGCCAGCAGGTCGACAGAGATGAGACGGTTCTTC. This translates into CASRSTEMRRFF. Looking up the rest from reference TRBV2 and TRBJ2-7 gives the full variable domain: EPEVTQTPSHQVTQMGQEVILRCVPISNHLYFYWYRQILGQKVEFLVSFYNNEISEKSEIFDDQFSVERPDGSNFTLKIRSTKLEDSAMYFCASRSTEMRRFFGPGTRLTVT.

J is TRBJ2-1 and V is TRBV6-5; no clear D. The V gene lost 5 bases and the J gene lost 6 bases, with 14 bases spanning the gap. The CDR3 has 14 amino acids. Germline CDR1 is MNHEY and CDR2 is SVGAGI. The CDR3 region is CASSERQEFNEQFF. The CDR3 DNA reads TGTGCCAGCAGTGAACGGCAGGAGTTCAATGAGCAGTTCTTC.

This clone was detected once. This chain connects TRBV6-5 to TRBJ2-5, with 7 bases lining up with TRBD1. Trimming cost V 2 bases and J 4 bases; bases outside gene matches: 7. From germline, CDR1 is MNHEY and CDR2 SVGAGI. CDR3 length: 15 amino acids. CDR3 in amino acids: CASSYGTEVGETQYF. The CDR3 region has the DNA TGTGCCAGCAGTTACGGGACAGAGGTGGGAGAGACCCAGTACTTC.

This clone was found once. The chain recombines TRBV2 with TRBJ2-7; a possible D gene is TRBD2 (6 bases). Germline V gives CDR1 SNHLY, CDR2 FYNNEI. The CDR3 totals 13 residues. V was pared by 6 bases and J by 5 bases, with 14 bases between. The CDR3 nucleotides read TGTGCCAGCAGGGGGACGGGGGAGAACGAGCAGTACTTC. This sequence encodes CASRGTGENEQYF.

The chain has TRBV27 and TRBJ1-5, with a weak D call TRBD1 (5 bases). Trimming took 6 bases from V and 4 from J, leaving 10 bases between them. Germline CDR1 reads MNHEY; CDR2 reads SMNVEV (reference sequence). This CDR3 spans 13 amino acids. Here the CDR3 reads CASRLQGNQPQHF. CDR3 in DNA: TGTGCCAGCAGGCTTCAGGGAAATCAGCCCCAGCATTTT.

The genes are TRBV5-6 and TRBJ2-7; D tentatively fits TRBD1 or TRBD2 (5 bases each). The ends were cut back, 4 bases at V and 3 bases at J, with 14 bases in the middle. CDR3 length equals 14 residues. Germline CDR1 and CDR2: SGHDT and YYEEEE. The CDR3 sequence is CASSPEGSLYEQYF. CDR3 DNA: TGTGCCAGCAGCCCCGAGGGGTCACTCTACGAGCAGTACTTC.

The gene calls are TRBV29-1 and TRBJ1-5; D uncertain. Trimming pared 0 bases from V and 0 bases from J, leaving 21 bases between. The CDR3 is made up of 19 amino acids. Germline CDR1 and CDR2: SQVTM and ANQGSEA. DNA for the CDR3: TGCAGCGTTGAAGATCTGGCCGGGCACCAACTACTTAGCAATCAGCCCCAGCATTTT. It encodes CSVEDLAGHQLLSNQPQHF.

Concerning this clone itself: In the same sample, other DNA sequences code for this CDR3. CDR3 nucleotide sequence: TGTGCCAGCAGTTTCAGTAACAATGAGCAGTTCTTC. Translating gives CASSFSNNEQFF. The genes are TRBV28 and TRBJ2-1; D call uncertain. V lost 3 bases and J 5 bases, leaving 5 bases between the germline ends. Looked up from germline, CDR1 is MDHEN and CDR2 is SYDVKM. This CDR3 has 12 residues.

The V gene is TRBV19, the J gene TRBJ1-1, with D uncertain. Trimming removed 3 bases at V and 7 bases at J, with 6 bases between. Germline V CDR1 and CDR2: LNHDA, SQIVND (reference sequence). CDR3 length: 11 amino acids. CDR3 nucleotide sequence: TGTGCCAGTAGTATTAGAGGTGAAGCTTTCTTT. It translates to CASSIRGEAFF.

The chain carries TRBV4-2 and TRBJ2-1; D remains unclear. This CDR3 has 17 amino acids. Germline V gene data show CDR1 as LGHNA and CDR2 as YNFKEQ. Deletions cut 0 bases from V and 0 bases from J, with 12 bases between. The CDR3 DNA reads TGTGCCAGCAGCCAAGATCGGGCGGTGAGCTCCTACAATGAGCAGTTCTTC. This encodes CASSQDRAVSSYNEQFF.

The chain is built from TRBV5-8 and TRBJ2-1; D unresolved. The CDR3 spans 14 residues. Per the germline V gene, CDR1 is SGHTS and CDR2 is YDEGEE. The ends were cut back, 1 base at V and 7 bases at J, with 12 bases in the middle. DNA for the CDR3: TGTGCCAGCAGCTTGCTGGCCGCGGCGAATGAGCAGTTCTTC. It encodes CASSLLAAANEQFF.

The V gene is TRBV5-1, the J gene TRBJ1-2; D not resolved. CDR3 length: 13 residues. Trimming removed 2 bases at V and 6 bases at J, with 11 bases between. Germline assignment: CDR1 SGHRS and CDR2 YFSETQ. Written as DNA, the CDR3 is TGCGCCAGCAGCTTACGGGCATCAGATGGCTACACCTTC. Residues: CASSLRASDGYTF.

V usage is TRBV7-3 and J usage is TRBJ1-1, with a tentative D call TRBD1 (6 bases). Germline loops: CDR1 SGHTA, CDR2 FQGTGA. V lost 1 base and J 4 bases, leaving 13 bases between the germline ends. CDR3 length: 15 residues. The CDR3 nucleotides are TGTGCCAGCAGCTTAATGGCAGGGGAGGGCACTGAAGCTTTCTTT. It yields the protein CASSLMAGEGTEAFF.

J is TRBJ2-7 and V is TRBV5-5; 13 nucleotides line up with TRBD2. CDR1 SGHKS and CDR2 YYEKEE come from the germline V gene (reference sequence). V shed 4 bases, J shed 4 bases, and the junction held 5 bases outside the gene matches. The CDR3 runs 15 residues. CDR3 loop: CASSTTSGRSYEQYF. CDR3 coding DNA: TGTGCCAGCAGCACGACTAGCGGGAGGTCTTACGAGCAGTACTTC.

This chain links TRBV21-1 with TRBJ2-7; whether TRBD1, the table's D call, matches the DNA was not checked. TRBV21-1 is noted as a pseudogene. CDR3 length equals 12 residues. As DNA, the CDR3 is TGTGCCAGCCCCAGGGGTGTATACGAGCAGTACTTC. Translated: CASPRGVYEQYF.

The chain is built from TRBV6-1 and TRBJ2-3; a weak D match, TRBD2 (6 bases). There are 15 residues in the CDR3. V was shortened by 8 bases and J by 1 base, with 16 bases between the two germline ends. Germline assignment: CDR1 MNHNS and CDR2 SASEGT. The CDR3 DNA reads as TGTGCCAGCCGACGGAGGGCTCCTGGCACAGATACGCAGTATTTT. Translating gives CASRRRAPGTDTQYF.

V is TRBV13 and J is TRBJ1-2; D unclear. Germline values: CDR1 PRHDT, CDR2 FYEKMQ (reference sequence). Trimming took 3 bases from V and 4 from J, leaving 9 bases between them. The CDR3 spans 13 residues. The CDR3 here is CASSFSAAYGYTF. CDR3 coding DNA: TGTGCCAGCAGCTTTTCCGCAGCCTATGGCTACACCTTC.

This chain links TRBV4-1 with TRBJ2-7; 9 bases match TRBD2. CDR3 length equals 15 residues. CDR1 is MGHRA, CDR2 YSYEKL, per germline. Trimming at V came to 1 base and at J to 1 base, leaving 2 bases not matched to a gene. The CDR3 protein is CASSQASGASYEQYF. CDR3 sequence (DNA): TGCGCCAGCAGCCAAGCTAGCGGGGCATCCTACGAGCAGTACTTC.

The gene calls are TRBV7-9 and TRBJ2-7; D not resolved. Germline CDR1 reads SEHNR; CDR2 reads FQNEAQ (reference sequence). There are 14 residues in the CDR3. The V gene lost 3 bases and the J gene lost 2 bases, with 11 bases spanning the gap. The DNA of the CDR3 is TGTGCCAGCAGCTTCTCCTTGGGGACCTACGAGCAGTACTTC. Protein sequence: CASSFSLGTYEQYF.

V and J are TRBV27 and TRBJ2-1; perhaps D is TRBD1 or TRBD2 (5 bases each). Trimming removed 6 bases at V and 10 bases at J, with 13 bases between. Germline-derived CDR1 and CDR2 are MNHEY and SMNVEV (reference sequence). This CDR3 region has 12 residues. The CDR3 loop is CASRTGWGEQFF. Written as DNA, the CDR3 is TGTGCCAGCAGGACGGGGTGGGGGGAGCAGTTCTTC.

This chain joins TRBV5-1 and TRBJ2-7, with TRBD2 matching over 14 bases. This CDR3 has 19 residues. Per the germline V gene, CDR1 is SGHRS and CDR2 is YFSETQ. Losses at the gene ends were 0 bases for V and 3 bases for J; bases not matched to a gene: 11. The CDR3 sequence: CASSLGSGTSGRGLYEQYF. CDR3 bases: TGCGCCAGCAGCTTGGGCAGCGGGACTAGCGGGAGAGGCCTCTACGAGCAGTACTTC. Based on the CDR3 plus reference TRBV5-1 and TRBJ2-7, the full variable domain is KAGVTQTPRYLIKTRGQQVTLSCSPISGHRSVSWYQQTPGQGLQFLFEYFSETQRNKGNFPGRFSGRQFSNSRSEMNVSTLELGDSALYLCASSLGSGTSGRGLYEQYFGPGTRLTVT.

This chain joins TRBV7-2 and TRBJ2-1; the D gene is possibly TRBD1 (5 bases). The V gene lost 1 base and the J gene lost 6 bases, with 10 bases spanning the gap. The V gene's germline CDR1 is SGHTA and CDR2 FQGNSA. The CDR3 is 14 residues long. The CDR3 spells CASSLGQGINEQFF. DNA of the CDR3: TGTGCCAGCAGCTTAGGCCAGGGTATCAATGAGCAGTTCTTC.

The chain links TRBV19 to TRBJ1-5; D ambiguous. CDR3 length: 14 residues. Deletions cut 5 bases from V and 3 bases from J, with 11 bases between. Per germline, CDR1 LNHDA and CDR2 SQIVND (reference sequence). The CDR3 nucleotides read TGTGCCAGTAGTGTCCGGGATTACAATCAGCCCCAGCATTTT. Translation: CASSVRDYNQPQHF.

V gene TRBV13 combines with J gene TRBJ2-1, with 8 bases identical to TRBD1. The CDR3 covers 15 residues. With 3 bases clipped from V and 7 bases from J, the junction kept 8 bases outside the gene matches. CDR1 and CDR2 (germline): PRHDT, FYEKMQ (reference sequence). CDR3 residues: CASSFLGQGFNEQFF. The CDR3 DNA reads as TGTGCCAGCAGCTTCTTAGGACAGGGTTTTAATGAGCAGTTCTTC.

The chain joins TRBV11-2 to TRBJ2-3; D may correspond to TRBD1 or TRBD2 (5 bases each). Trimming removed 4 bases from V and 6 bases from J, with 23 bases in between. Germline-derived CDR1 and CDR2 are SGHAT and FQNNGV. This CDR3 has 17 residues. Here the CDR3 reads CASSSNQEGTIWDTQYF. CDR3 coding DNA: TGTGCCAGCAGCTCCAATCAAGAAGGGACCATTTGGGATACGCAGTATTTT.

The chain combines TRBV28 with TRBJ1-1, with D unclear. Germline loops: CDR1 MDHEN, CDR2 SYDVKM. This CDR3 has 18 residues. V was pared by 0 bases and J by 0 bases, with 17 bases between. CDR3: CASSLWQDYESVNTEAFF. For the CDR3, the DNA is TGTGCCAGCAGTTTATGGCAGGATTATGAGAGTGTGAACACTGAAGCTTTCTTT.

In DNA form, the CDR3 reads TGTGCCAGCAGTCTGGGACAGGGGTTTCGGAACACCATATATTTT. Its translation: CASSLGQGFRNTIYF. The chain is built from TRBV2 and TRBJ1-3, with 10 nucleotides matching TRBD1. From germline, CDR1 is SNHLY and CDR2 FYNNEI. This CDR3 spans 15 amino acids. Trimming removed 5 bases from V and 7 bases from J; junction bases left unmatched: 8.

The V call is TRBV14, the J call TRBJ2-5; TRBD2 agrees at 9 bases. V shed 2 bases and J 2 bases; nucleotides not matched to a gene: 3. The CDR3 is 15 residues long. CDR1 is SGHDN, CDR2 FVKESK, per germline. In DNA form, the CDR3 reads TGTGCCAGCAGCCAACCGCGGGAGGGGCAAGAGACCCAGTACTTC. It codes for CASSQPREGQETQYF. Supplemented by reference TRBV14 and TRBJ2-5, the full variable domain reads EAGVTQFPSHSVIEKGQTVTLRCDPISGHDNLYWYRRVMGKEIKFLLHFVKESKQDESGMPNNRFLAERTGGTYSTLKVQPAELEDSGVYFCASSQPREGQETQYFGPGTRLLVL.

This clone was seen once. The chain recombines TRBV28 with TRBJ1-5; 11 nucleotides line up with TRBD1. After removal of 4 bases from V and 7 bases from J, the junction contained 6 bases not matched to a gene. The germline V gene has CDR1 MDHEN and CDR2 SYDVKM. The CDR3 runs 15 residues. CDR3: CASSYGDRGVQPQHF. The CDR3 nucleotides read TGTGCCAGCAGTTACGGGGACAGGGGGGTCCAGCCCCAGCATTTT.